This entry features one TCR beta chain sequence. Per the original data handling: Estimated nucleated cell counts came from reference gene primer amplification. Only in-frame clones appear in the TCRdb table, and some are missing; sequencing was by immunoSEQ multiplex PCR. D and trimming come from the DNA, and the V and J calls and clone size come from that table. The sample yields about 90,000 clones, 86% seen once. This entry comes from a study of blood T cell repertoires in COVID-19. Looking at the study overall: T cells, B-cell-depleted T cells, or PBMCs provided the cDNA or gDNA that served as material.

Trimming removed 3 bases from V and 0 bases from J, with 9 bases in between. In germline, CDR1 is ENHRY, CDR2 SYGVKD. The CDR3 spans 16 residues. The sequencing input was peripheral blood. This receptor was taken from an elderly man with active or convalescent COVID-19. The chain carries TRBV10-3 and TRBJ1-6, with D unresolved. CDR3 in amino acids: CAISDVGSSYNSPLHF. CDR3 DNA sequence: TGTGCCATCAGTGACGTCGGGAGCTCCTATAATTCACCCCTCCACTTT.